This T cell receptor beta chain is drawn from a study of blood T cell repertoires in COVID-19. Germline V gene sequence: CDR1 MNHEY, CDR2 SVGEGT. The length of the CDR3 is 16 residues. Unmatched junction bases numbered 11, after V lost 2 bases and J lost 4 bases. Sequencing used immunoSEQ multiplex PCR; TCRdb keeps in-frame clones, though not all of them. The data contain around 270,000 clones, about 88% of them seen just once; the ten biggest clones take up around 5.1%. Sequencing was done on a sample of peripheral blood. The chain has TRBV6-2 or TRBV6-3 and TRBJ2-7; TRBD2 agrees at 7 bases. This clonotype was obtained from an older woman with COVID-19, enrolled during active disease. CDR3 residues: CASSYDPSGSFYEQYF. In DNA form, the CDR3 reads TGTGCCAGCAGTTACGACCCTAGCGGCTCCTTTTACGAGCAGTACTTC.